The sequence of this T cell receptor (beta chain) was determined in a study of blood T cell repertoires in COVID-19. The overall study: Donors in the United States, Italy and Spain gave samples during acute or convalescent COVID-19.

The method was immunoSEQ multiplex PCR; TCRdb's version includes in-frame clones alone and lacks a portion of them. The table has fewer than 300,000 clones, approximately 87% seen once. This CDR3 is 16 amino acids long. Germline V gene lookup returns CDR1 LGHDT and CDR2 YNNKEL (reference sequence). Trimming cost V 0 bases and J 3 bases; bases outside gene matches: 5. The sample was peripheral blood. The chain carries TRBV3-1 (or the pseudogene TRBV3-2) and TRBJ1-1; the match to TRBD1 covers 9 bases. The clonotype comes from a woman aged 65 to 85 with active or convalescent COVID-19. The CDR3 spells CASSQDDYRGHTEAFF. In DNA form, the CDR3 reads TGTGCCAGCAGCCAAGATGATTACAGGGGGCACACTGAAGCTTTCTTT.